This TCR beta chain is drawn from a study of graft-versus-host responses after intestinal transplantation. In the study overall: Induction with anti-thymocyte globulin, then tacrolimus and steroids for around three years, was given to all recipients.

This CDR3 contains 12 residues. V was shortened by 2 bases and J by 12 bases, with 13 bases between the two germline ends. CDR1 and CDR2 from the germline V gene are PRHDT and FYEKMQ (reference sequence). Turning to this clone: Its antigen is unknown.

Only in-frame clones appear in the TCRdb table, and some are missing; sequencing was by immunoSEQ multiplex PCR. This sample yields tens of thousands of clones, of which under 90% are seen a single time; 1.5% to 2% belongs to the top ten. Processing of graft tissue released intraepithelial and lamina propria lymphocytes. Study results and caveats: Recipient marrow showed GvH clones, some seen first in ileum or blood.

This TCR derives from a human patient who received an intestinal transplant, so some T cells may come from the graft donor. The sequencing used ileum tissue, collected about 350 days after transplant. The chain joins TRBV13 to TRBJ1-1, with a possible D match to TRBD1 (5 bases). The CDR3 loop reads CASSLIRRGTFF. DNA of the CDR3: TGTGCCAGCAGCTTAATCCGGAGGGGAACTTTCTTT.